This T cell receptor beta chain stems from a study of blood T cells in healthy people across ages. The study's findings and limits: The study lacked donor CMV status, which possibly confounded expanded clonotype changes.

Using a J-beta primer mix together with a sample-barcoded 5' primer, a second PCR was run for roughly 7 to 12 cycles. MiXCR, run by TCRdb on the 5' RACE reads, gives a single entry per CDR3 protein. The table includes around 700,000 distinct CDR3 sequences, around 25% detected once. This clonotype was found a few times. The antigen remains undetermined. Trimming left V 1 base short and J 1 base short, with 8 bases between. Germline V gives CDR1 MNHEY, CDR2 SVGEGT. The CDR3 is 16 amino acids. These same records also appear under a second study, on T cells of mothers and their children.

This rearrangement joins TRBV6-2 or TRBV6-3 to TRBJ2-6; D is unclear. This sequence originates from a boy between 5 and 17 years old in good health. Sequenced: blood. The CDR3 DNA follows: TGTGCCAGCAGTTACTTAGACGGGTCTGGGGCCAACGTCCTGACTTTC. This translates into CASSYLDGSGANVLTF.